The present T cell receptor beta chain was sequenced within a study of shared clonotypes between healthy human individuals (TCRdb year 2020). Study-level background: The cohort included three men and a couple of women between 18 and 49 years of age. Each donor's leukapheresis produced roughly between about 0.9 and 9.5 billion PBMCs. Blood TCR repertoires of roughly 5 healthy adults were deeply sequenced to estimate repertoire size and the extent of clonotype sharing between individuals. For each donor, CD4 naive and CD4 memory were each given three plates, CD8 naive was given two plates, and CD8 memory was given one plate. Different laboratories and diverse techniques were used to prepare libraries and sequence TCR repertoires, to increase sequencing depth and limit assay-specific biases.

Using the deep immunoSEQ assay, TCR CDR3 regions were amplified from genomic DNA by multiplex PCR. Extracted genomic DNA from each cell subset was distributed evenly across all wells of several immunoSEQ 96-well plates, and each plate was treated as a replicate. Each replicate PCR for sorted subsets received 200 ng genomic DNA, equal to 28,000 or so T cell genomes. The purified libraries were quantified using a Qubit 3.0 fluorometer, sized with a Bioanalyzer 2100, and then quantified again using the KAPA Library Quantification kit. Every immunoSEQ 96-well plate was sequenced on a dedicated single-read 150-cycle Illumina NextSeq 550 flow cell. Concerning the study's data processing: Because the immunoSEQ output held only junctional sequences and lacked quality scores, the filtering could not match the filtering applied to full-length reads. To assign V/J genes and CDR3, sequences were annotated against IMGT germline references using PyIR, a Python wrapper for IgBLAST v1.9. Any read was removed if the V/J assignment was weak (E-value above 1e-6), the CDR3 was missing, or the read contained stop codons, out-of-frame junctions, or ambiguous translated residues. A V3J clonotype was defined by an identical inferred V gene, J gene, and CDR3 amino acid sequence. To compute the percentage overlap between repertoires, the number of shared unique clonotypes was divided by the size of the smaller repertoire. RTK rarefaction, the Chao1 estimator, and Recon v2.1 estimates of unobserved clonotypes were used to assess repertoire richness. For all TCRbeta clonotypes obtained by the gDNA method from a few donors, generation probabilities were computed with OLGA. Entries here come from immuneACCESS through TCRdb and include only in-frame sequences with V and J called. Some clones fail to appear in such tables; in the studies checked, an unresolved V gene covers under half of the shortfall, and the cause of the remainder is unknown. From that table come the V and J calls and clone size; the DNA was used to work out D and trimming. The sample table contains 100,000 to 120,000 clones; only one count was recorded for 68% of them. Of the sample, approximately 25% falls within the top ten clones.

This clone was detected ten times or more. Which antigen it targets is not known. No base quality information exists; no much larger clone differs at one position. Donors were healthy HIV-negative adults with no recently reported acute infections or vaccinations. All donors were Caucasian adults living in Nashville, Tennessee, USA. The CD8 memory samples were a combination of magnetically selected CD45RO+ cells and CCR7-negative CD45RA+ effector memory (TemRA) cells. Blood was obtained by leukapheresis, after which PBMCs were separated by Ficoll-Histopaque density gradient centrifugation and cryopreserved in liquid nitrogen vapor phase. Analytical flow cytometry was used to check the purity and quantity of every magnetically sorted T cell population. From each sorted fraction, genomic DNA was isolated and quantified by UV absorbance on a Nanodrop 2000c. What the work shows at the level of the full study, not this receptor alone: Sampling was restricted to blood, and TCR repertoires in tissues likely differ from the TCR repertoires found in blood. When four donors were compared, the shared fraction of clonotypes was roughly 4.8% for naive CD4, around 3.5% for naive CD8, 2% to 2.5% for memory CD4, and 0.35% to 0.5% for memory CD8. Estimated clonotype richness was generally larger for naive than for memory subsets. Even with the large sequencing depth, rarefaction of the sorted-subset datasets indicated that sequencing was incomplete. The genetic and exposure-history diversity represented was limited by the small number of donors. Clonotypes shared by all four sorted-subset donors showed higher generation probabilities than non-shared clonotypes. Based on pairwise subsampling, the degree of clonotype sharing among donors was expected to be affected by sequencing depth.

At the junction V is shortened by 1 base and J by 2 bases, with 8 bases in between. From its cysteine to its phenylalanine, the CDR3 spans 15 amino acids. Only the CDR3 DNA stays, 45 bases, in frame from base 1. The germline V gene encodes CDR1 MGHDK and CDR2 SYGVNS. The rearranged segments are TRBV25-1 and TRBJ2-2, with the D gene not confidently named. The sequenced sample consisted of memory CD8+ T cells sorted from blood. The sample's cell subset or site label, decoded: CD45RO+ cells pooled with CCR7-negative TemRA cells. The receptor was isolated from a woman aged 25 to 45 in good health. DNA sequence: TGTGCCAGCAGTGAATCCGGTGGAAACACCGGGGAGCTGTTTTTT. Its translation reads: CASSESGGNTGELFF. With the rest looked up from the reference TRBV25-1 and TRBJ2-2 genes rather than sequenced, the full variable domain is EADIYQTPRYLVIGTGKKITLECSQTMGHDKMYWYQQDPGMELHLIHYSYGVNSTEKGDLSSESTVSRIRTEHFPLTLESARPSHTSQYLCASSESGGNTGELFFGEGSRLTVL.